The 21 T cell receptor beta chains presented below share a single source sample, sequenced in a study of blood T cell repertoires in COVID-19. The method was immunoSEQ multiplex PCR; TCRdb's version includes in-frame clones alone and lacks a portion of them. The sample lists some 530,000 clones; roughly nine tenths were seen once. The sample taken for sequencing was PBMCs or T cells enriched from blood (not recorded which). These TCRs come from a woman between 55 and 75 years old who had recovered from COVID-19.

The rearrangement joins TRBV29-1 to TRBJ2-1; TRBD1 matches 11 bases. The CDR3 has 14 amino acids. The germline V gene encodes CDR1 SQVTM and CDR2 ANQGSEA. J lost 9 bases, V lost 7 bases, and 11 bases had no gene match. The CDR3 nucleotides read TGCAGCGCCAACCGGGACAGGGGGTATGGTGAGCAGTTCTTC. It is translated as CSANRDRGYGEQFF.

This chain uses TRBV11-2 with TRBJ2-7; 8 nucleotides line up with TRBD1. V lost 5 bases to trimming and J lost 6 bases; unmatched junction nucleotides: 9. The CDR3 has 14 amino acids. Germline CDR1 is SGHAT and CDR2 is FQNNGV. CDR3: CASSLGQGIGEQYF. DNA of the CDR3: TGTGCCAGCAGCCTCGGACAGGGTATTGGCGAGCAGTACTTC.

The chain joins TRBV30 to TRBJ2-5; 12 bases map to TRBD2. The CDR3 is made up of 16 amino acids. Germline V CDR1 and CDR2: GTSNPN, SVGIG (reference sequence). The J segment lost 4 bases and the V segment lost 0 bases, leaving 6 bases of the junction unmatched. DNA for the CDR3: TGTGCCTGGAGTGTCTCGTGGACTAGCGGGGCAGAGACCCAGTACTTC. Translation: CAWSVSWTSGAETQYF.

The chain has TRBV27 and TRBJ1-6, with a tentative D call TRBD1 (5 bases). This CDR3 is built from 16 residues. V shed 2 bases and J shed 0 bases, with 8 bases lying between them. Germline CDR1 reads MNHEY; CDR2 reads SMNVEV (reference sequence). The CDR3 nucleotides are TGTGCCAGCAGTTTAGACAGACGCTCCTATAATTCACCCCTCCACTTT. The encoded protein is CASSLDRRSYNSPLHF.

This clone showed up just once. This chain connects TRBV4-1 to TRBJ2-4; the match to TRBD1 covers 10 bases. The V segment lost 5 bases and the J segment 2 bases; nucleotides outside the gene matches: 9. Germline V gene lookup returns CDR1 MGHRA and CDR2 YSYEKL. The CDR3 is 17 amino acids. The CDR3 here is CASSDGPGQGTKNIQYF. The CDR3 DNA follows: TGCGCCAGCAGCGACGGTCCGGGACAGGGGACCAAAAACATTCAGTACTTC.

The V and J genes are TRBV6-5 and TRBJ2-7, with D perhaps TRBD1 (6 bases). Germline assignment: CDR1 MNHEY and CDR2 SVGAGI. V lost 7 bases to trimming and J lost 13 bases, with 23 bases between them. The CDR3 loop spans 13 amino acids. The CDR3 protein is CASTTPYSQGIYF. CDR3 nucleotides: TGTGCCAGCACCACTCCGTACTCGCAGGGGATTTACTTC.

The V gene is TRBV19, the J gene TRBJ2-1; TRBD2 matches at 7 bases. CDR1 is LNHDA, CDR2 SQIVND, per germline (reference sequence). Losses at the gene ends were 6 bases for V and 0 bases for J; bases not matched to a gene: 5. CDR3 size: 15 residues. This chain's CDR3 is CASRLRGVSYNEQFF. CDR3 DNA sequence: TGTGCCAGTAGATTACGGGGGGTCTCCTACAATGAGCAGTTCTTC.

This clone has only one observation. This chain links TRBV25-1 with TRBJ1-4, with D possibly TRBD1 on 6 matching bases. Between the trimmed V and J ends, which lost 4 bases and 6 bases, there was a span of 9 bases. In germline, CDR1 is MGHDK, CDR2 SYGVNS. The CDR3 sequence is 13 residues long. CDR3 bases: TGTGCCAGCAGTGGGCAGGGGTATGAAAAACTGTTTTTT. This sequence encodes CASSGQGYEKLFF.

The chain links TRBV5-8 to TRBJ2-2; 8 bases map to TRBD1. Trimming at V came to 4 bases and at J to 7 bases, leaving 3 bases not matched to a gene. Germline V CDR1 and CDR2: SGHTS, YDEGEE. The CDR3 is 13 residues long. In DNA, the CDR3 is TGTGCCAGCAGCCGGACAGGGCGCGGGGAGCTGTTTTTT. It specifies CASSRTGRGELFF.

V gene TRBV2 combines with J gene TRBJ1-2, with no clear D. Between the trimmed V and J ends, which lost 4 bases and 0 bases, there was a span of 12 bases. CDR1 is SNHLY, CDR2 FYNNEI, per germline. The CDR3 extends over 15 amino acids. The CDR3 nucleotides are TGTGCCAGCAGTGCTGTTCGGGAAACTAACTATGGCTACACCTTC. Translated, it gives CASSAVRETNYGYTF.

In its sample, this clone was seen once. The V call is TRBV29-1, the J call TRBJ2-1; 16 bases line up with TRBD2. The CDR3 length is 14 residues. Germline loops: CDR1 SQVTM, CDR2 ANQGSEA. Unmatched junction bases numbered 3, after V lost 4 bases and J lost 9 bases. The CDR3 region has the DNA TGCAGCGTTGGAGGGACTAGCGGGGGGGCTGAGCAGTTCTTC. It codes for CSVGGTSGGAEQFF.

The CDR3 loop reads CASSPGVVGQPQHF. Written as DNA, the CDR3 is TGTGCCAGCAGTCCGGGAGTTGTAGGTCAGCCCCAGCATTTT. The gene calls are TRBV27 and TRBJ1-5; D remains unclear. The germline V and J ends were trimmed by 5 bases and 6 bases, with 14 bases remaining between them. The CDR3 has 14 amino acids. Per germline, CDR1 MNHEY and CDR2 SMNVEV (reference sequence).

The CDR3 reads CASSPGTAYNEQFF. The CDR3 DNA reads as TGTGCCAGCAGCCCCGGGACTGCTTACAATGAGCAGTTCTTC. The chain is built from TRBV2 and TRBJ2-1, with D possibly being TRBD2 (6 bases). The V and J ends lost 6 bases and 4 bases respectively, with 13 bases between them. Germline CDR1 and CDR2: SNHLY and FYNNEI. The CDR3 has 14 amino acids.

The rearrangement joins TRBV2 to TRBJ2-7; D is undetermined. Looked up from germline, CDR1 is SNHLY and CDR2 is FYNNEI. This CDR3 comprises 14 residues. Trimming shortened V by 5 bases and J by 0 bases, and 11 bases separated the two germline ends. The CDR3 region is CASSPRVDSYEQYV. The CDR3 DNA reads as TGTGCCAGCAGTCCCCGGGTTGACTCCTACGAGCAGTACGTC.

The chain carries TRBV5-4 and TRBJ2-7; TRBD2 matches at 8 bases. This CDR3 spans 15 amino acids. CDR1 is SGHNT and CDR2 is YYREEE in the germline V gene (reference sequence). Trimming removed 0 bases from V and 1 base from J; junction bases left unmatched: 3. CDR3 region: CASSLGLAGSYEQYF. The CDR3, as DNA: TGTGCCAGCAGCTTGGGGTTAGCGGGGTCCTACGAGCAGTACTTC.

In regard to this clone: Germline and junction disagree at one end, which may indicate a read error. The rearrangement links TRBV7-2 to TRBJ2-3; 9 bases agree with TRBD1. Germline CDR1 is SGHTA and CDR2 is FQGNSA. The CDR3 sequence is 12 residues long. CDR3 in DNA: TGTGCCAGCAGCAAACCGGGACAGGGCGTGGGTTTT. Translation: CASSKPGQGVGF.

In this sample, this clone turned up a few times. The CDR3: CASSQQGLSNQPQHF. In DNA, the CDR3 is TGTGCCAGTAGTCAACAGGGGCTTAGCAATCAGCCCCAGCATTTT. This chain joins TRBV19 and TRBJ1-5; 7 nucleotides line up with TRBD1. The CDR3 totals 15 residues. Germline lookup yields CDR1 LNHDA and CDR2 SQIVND (reference sequence). Trimming at V came to 5 bases and at J to 0 bases, leaving 4 bases not matched to a gene.

V gene TRBV6-5 combines with J gene TRBJ1-2; 8 bases map to TRBD1. From germline, CDR1 is MNHEY and CDR2 SVGAGI. The CDR3 has 14 amino acids. J was trimmed by 4 bases and V by 5 bases; bases with no gene match: 6. The CDR3 DNA reads as TGTGCCAGCAGTCTAGACAGGGGAGTCTATGGCTACACCTTC. Amino acids: CASSLDRGVYGYTF.

The J gene is TRBJ1-1, the V gene TRBV14; D is unresolved. Germline CDR1 is SGHDN and CDR2 is FVKESK. V lost 4 bases to trimming and J lost 4 bases, with 22 bases between them. CDR3 length: 17 amino acids. DNA of the CDR3: TGTGCCAGCAGCCGAACCTACACGGGGTGGGGAGGCACTGAAGCTTTCTTT. As protein: CASSRTYTGWGGTEAFF. The full variable domain, in which reference TRBV14 and TRBJ1-1 provide the parts outside the CDR3, is EAGVTQFPSHSVIEKGQTVTLRCDPISGHDNLYWYRRVMGKEIKFLLHFVKESKQDESGMPNNRFLAERTGGTYSTLKVQPAELEDSGVYFCASSRTYTGWGGTEAFFGQGTRLTVV.

The chain links TRBV19 to TRBJ1-5, with TRBD1 matching over 9 bases. Per germline, CDR1 LNHDA and CDR2 SQIVND (reference sequence). V was pared by 7 bases and J by 2 bases, with 9 bases of the junction left unmatched. The CDR3 has 16 amino acids. Here the CDR3 DNA reads TGTGCCAGTACCGAGACAGACAGGGGGGGCAATCAGCCCCAGCATTTT. The encoded protein is CASTETDRGGNQPQHF.

This chain joins TRBV4-1 and TRBJ1-2; D might be TRBD1 (5 bases). In germline, CDR1 is MGHRA, CDR2 YSYEKL. The CDR3 length is 14 residues. The V and J ends lost 3 bases and 4 bases respectively, with 12 bases between them. The CDR3 DNA follows: TGCGCCAGCAGCCACCTGACAGAGACCTATGGCTACACCTTC. It codes for CASSHLTETYGYTF.